The next 28 T cell receptor beta chains were all read from a single sample in a study of blood T cell repertoires in COVID-19. Only in-frame clones appear in the TCRdb table, and some are missing; sequencing was by immunoSEQ multiplex PCR. The data hold fewer than 300,000 clones, with approximately 90% observed a single time. The sequencing input was peripheral blood. The receptor set was obtained from a man aged 30 to 39 with acute or convalescent COVID-19.

The rearrangement uses TRBV28 and TRBJ2-5; 12 bases align to TRBD1. Germline V gene sequence: CDR1 MDHEN, CDR2 SYDVKM. V gave up 10 bases and J gave up 4 bases; unmatched junction bases: 13. This CDR3 contains 16 residues. CDR3 in amino acids: CATTTSGTGGRETQYF. In DNA, the CDR3 is TGTGCCACCACGACCTCCGGGACAGGGGGCCGAGAGACCCAGTACTTC.

V is TRBV3-1 (or the pseudogene TRBV3-2) and J is TRBJ2-1, with a tentative D call TRBD2 (6 bases). In germline, CDR1 is LGHDT, CDR2 YNNKEL (reference sequence). The CDR3 consists of 15 residues. The V end lost 4 bases, the J end lost 4 bases, and 14 bases lay between the germline ends. For the CDR3, the DNA is TGTGCCAGCAGCCTAGCCAGGGAGGTGTACAATGAGCAGTTCTTC. Amino acid sequence: CASSLAREVYNEQFF.

The chain combines TRBV5-1 with TRBJ1-6; 10 bases fit TRBD1. V lost 3 bases to trimming and J lost 11 bases; unmatched junction nucleotides: 11. CDR3 length equals 16 residues. Germline assignment: CDR1 SGHRS and CDR2 YFSETQ. CDR3 sequence reads: CASSYLGTGAGAPLHF. CDR3 nucleotide sequence: TGCGCCAGCAGCTATCTAGGGACAGGGGCTGGTGCACCCCTCCACTTT.

V is TRBV19 and J is TRBJ1-1, with D possibly TRBD1 on 5 matching bases. Germline CDR1 is LNHDA and CDR2 is SQIVND (reference sequence). V dropped 6 bases and J dropped 5 bases, with 19 bases sitting between them. The CDR3 contains 15 residues. Here the CDR3 reads CASSLTIGGDTEAFF. CDR3 DNA: TGTGCCAGTAGCCTAACAATTGGGGGGGATACTGAAGCTTTCTTT.

Only one count was recorded for this clone. This sequence joins TRBV6-5 and TRBJ1-6; the D is unclear. The CDR3 has 14 residues. Germline V CDR1 and CDR2: MNHEY, SVGAGI. V was clipped by 6 bases and J by 10 bases, with 16 bases between them. Here the CDR3 DNA reads TGTGCCAGCAGCCCCGGCCCCCGAGGGTCACCCCTCCACTTT. Its translation is CASSPGPRGSPLHF.

The V gene is TRBV5-1, the J gene TRBJ2-1, with 7 bases that match TRBD2. The CDR3 spans 17 residues. J was trimmed by 0 bases and V by 1 base; bases with no gene match: 7. Germline V gene sequence: CDR1 SGHRS, CDR2 YFSETQ. The CDR3 bases are TGCGCCAGCAGCTTGTGGGAGTCGGGGGGCTCCTACAATGAGCAGTTCTTC. Residues: CASSLWESGGSYNEQFF.

V and J are TRBV25-1 and TRBJ1-3; D is uncertain. V was pared by 4 bases and J by 4 bases, with 8 bases between. This CDR3 has 13 residues. Germline values: CDR1 MGHDK, CDR2 SYGVNS. The CDR3 nucleotides read TGTGCCAGCAGTGTTGCTGGCGGAAACACCATATATTTT. It codes for CASSVAGGNTIYF.

This clone has just one count. This chain links TRBV23-1 with TRBJ2-7; 10 bases fit TRBD2. TRBV23-1 qualifies as an ORF whose function is uncertain. After removal of 2 bases from V and 3 bases from J, the junction contained 10 bases not matched to a gene. The CDR3 sequence is 17 residues long. CDR3 sequence: CASSQSQRGGAIYEQYF. In DNA form, the CDR3 reads TGCGCCAGCAGTCAAAGCCAGCGGGGGGGCGCGATCTACGAGCAGTACTTC.

This chain uses TRBV21-1 with TRBJ1-4. TRBV21-1 is given as a pseudogene. There are 12 residues in the CDR3. The CDR3 bases are TGTGCCAGCCCGACTACGTTGGAAAAACTGTTTTTT. It encodes CASPTTLEKLFF.

The chain uses TRBV7-6 and TRBJ2-2; 7 positions match TRBD2. The CDR3 runs 17 residues. V lost 3 bases, J lost 0 bases, and 7 bases stayed unmatched. Germline V gives CDR1 SGHVS, CDR2 FNYEAQ. In DNA form, the CDR3 reads TGTGCCAGCAGCTTTTCTCGGCTAGCGGCGAACACCGGGGAGCTGTTTTTT. It is translated as CASSFSRLAANTGELFF.

This rearrangement joins TRBV10-2 to TRBJ2-6; unclear D gene. The germline gives CDR1 WSHSY, CDR2 SAAADI. The CDR3 totals 18 residues. Trimming removed 8 bases at V and 1 base at J, with 21 bases between. CDR3 bases: TGCGCCAGCGGCAGGTTTGCGACCTCCGATTCTGGGGCCAACGTCCTGACTTTC. It yields the protein CASGRFATSDSGANVLTF.

The chain couples TRBV4-1 to TRBJ2-2; TRBD2 matches at 12 bases. V shed 2 bases, J shed 4 bases, and the junction held 2 bases outside the gene matches. The CDR3 runs to 16 residues. Germline V gene lookup returns CDR1 MGHRA and CDR2 YSYEKL. CDR3 nucleotide sequence: TGCGCCAGCAGCCAAACTAGCGGGAGGAGCACCGGGGAGCTGTTTTTT. Amino acids: CASSQTSGRSTGELFF.

The chain joins TRBV7-6 to TRBJ2-3; possibly TRBD2 for D (6 bases). The germline CDR1 and CDR2 sequences are SGHVS and FNYEAQ. Between the trimmed V and J ends, which lost 0 bases and 3 bases, there was a span of 13 bases. The CDR3 covers 16 residues. The CDR3 loop is CASSLASGRRTDTQYF. The DNA of the CDR3 is TGTGCCAGCAGCTTAGCGTCCGGGAGAAGGACAGATACGCAGTATTTT.

In its sample, this clone was seen a few times. This rearrangement joins TRBV20-1 to TRBJ1-5, with D hard to call. V lost 5 bases and J 2 bases, leaving 10 bases between the germline ends. Per the germline V gene, CDR1 is DFQATT and CDR2 is SNEGSKA (reference sequence). The CDR3 runs 13 residues. The DNA for the CDR3 is TGCAGTGCTGGTGGTAGAGGCAATCAGCCCCAGCATTTT. This gives the protein CSAGGRGNQPQHF.

This chain joins TRBV6-5 and TRBJ2-7; a weak D match, TRBD2 (5 bases). The CDR3 spans 15 residues. The germline V gene encodes CDR1 MNHEY and CDR2 SVGAGI. V dropped 0 bases and J dropped 2 bases, with 11 bases sitting between them. The CDR3 here is CASSYSLIGAYEQYF. CDR3 coding DNA: TGTGCCAGCAGTTACTCACTGATCGGGGCCTACGAGCAGTACTTC.

As for this clone: The CDR3 end shows no conserved phenylalanine or tryptophan, and so a read error is likely. Because the CDR3's place on the DNA is in doubt, the DNA is left out and the CDR3 is given as listed by TCRdb. The rearrangement uses TRBV12-3 or TRBV12-4 and TRBJ1-3; TRBD1, the D gene given by the table, was not confirmed from the DNA. Including both end residues, the CDR3 is 10 amino acids long. CDR3 residues: CARRGQLGED.

The rearrangement links TRBV6-6 to TRBJ1-5, with a weak D call TRBD1 (5 bases). V was trimmed by 4 bases and J by 3 bases, leaving 13 bases between them. The CDR3 totals 15 residues. Germline assignment: CDR1 MNHNY and CDR2 SVGAGI (reference sequence). The CDR3 protein is CASSFWGEVNQPQHF. As DNA, the CDR3 is TGTGCCAGCAGTTTTTGGGGGGAAGTCAATCAGCCCCAGCATTTT.

The rearrangement links TRBV6-5 to TRBJ2-1; 13 bases agree with TRBD2. CDR3 size: 13 residues. V lost 6 bases to trimming and J lost 14 bases; unmatched junction nucleotides: 7. Germline V gene sequence: CDR1 MNHEY, CDR2 SVGAGI. The CDR3 bases are TGTGCCAGCAGCCCCGGGACTAGCGGGACAGAGTTCTTC. This sequence encodes CASSPGTSGTEFF.

The genes are TRBV19 and TRBJ2-7; 11 positions match TRBD2. With V trimmed by 6 bases and J by 2 bases, 3 bases remained unmatched. The germline V gene encodes CDR1 LNHDA and CDR2 SQIVND (reference sequence). This CDR3 spans 14 amino acids. CDR3 region: CASSPSGGTYEQYF. In DNA form, the CDR3 reads TGTGCCAGTAGCCCTAGCGGGGGGACCTACGAGCAGTACTTC.

J is TRBJ1-1 and V is TRBV25-1, with a tentative D call TRBD1 (6 bases). The CDR3 length is 16 residues. Germline V CDR1 and CDR2: MGHDK, SYGVNS. Trimming took off 7 bases at V and 9 bases at J, with 27 bases between the two ends. CDR3 amino acids: CASTDRKTRGGMKAFF. CDR3 nucleotides: TGTGCCAGCACCGACAGGAAAACCAGGGGTGGAATGAAAGCTTTCTTT.

As regards this clone: The junction departs from germline at one end; a sequencing error may be responsible. The chain employs TRBV5-1 and TRBJ1-2; TRBD1 aligns across 7 bases. The CDR3 has 13 residues. CDR1 and CDR2 from the germline V gene are SGHRS and YFSETQ. CDR3 in DNA: TGCGCCAGCAGTTTGGACAGGCGCGGCGGCTACACCTTC. Its protein is CASSLDRRGGYTF. Complete variable domain (other parts from reference TRBV5-1 and TRBJ1-2): KAGVTQTPRYLIKTRGQQVTLSCSPISGHRSVSWYQQTPGQGLQFLFEYFSETQRNKGNFPGRFSGRQFSNSRSEMNVSTLELGDSALYLCASSLDRRGGYTFGSGTRLTVV.

The genes are TRBV7-2 and TRBJ2-2, with TRBD2 as a possible D gene (6 bases). V was pared by 5 bases and J by 1 base, with 14 bases between. The germline V gene has CDR1 SGHTA and CDR2 FQGNSA. The CDR3 has 16 residues. The CDR3 DNA reads TGTGCCAGCAGCCCAGGAGGGGCAGGGAACACCGGGGAGCTGTTTTTT. This sequence encodes CASSPGGAGNTGELFF.

V and J are TRBV6-6 and TRBJ2-7; 9 bases map to TRBD1. Germline CDR1 MNHNY, CDR2 SVGAGI (reference sequence). The V gene end was trimmed by 0 bases and the J gene end by 6 bases; junction bases not matched to a gene: 6. The CDR3 loop spans 15 amino acids. The CDR3 reads CASSYSGQGAGEQYF. The DNA for the CDR3 is TGTGCCAGCAGTTACTCGGGACAGGGAGCGGGCGAGCAGTACTTC.

This sequence joins TRBV7-4 and TRBJ1-5, with D possibly being TRBD1 (6 bases). The V end lost 3 bases, the J end lost 5 bases, and 11 bases lay between the germline ends. This CDR3 is 14 amino acids long. Germline CDR1 is SGHVT and CDR2 is SQSDAQ. CDR3 region: CASSFGGAYQPQHF. The CDR3 coding sequence is TGTGCCAGCAGCTTTGGGGGGGCCTATCAGCCCCAGCATTTT.

The chain employs TRBV27 and TRBJ2-3; unclear D gene. The CDR3 has 13 amino acids. Germline-derived CDR1 and CDR2 are MNHEY and SMNVEV (reference sequence). V dropped 7 bases and J dropped 2 bases, with 10 bases sitting between them. The CDR3 loop reads CASTSSFTDTQYF. CDR3 DNA: TGTGCCAGCACCTCGTCCTTCACAGATACGCAGTATTTT.

V usage is TRBV2 and J usage is TRBJ1-1; 9 nucleotides line up with TRBD1. Germline loops: CDR1 SNHLY, CDR2 FYNNEI. The V gene end was trimmed by 8 bases and the J gene end by 7 bases; junction bases not matched to a gene: 8. The CDR3 is 13 amino acids. The CDR3 region is CASRQGEPFEAFF. The DNA for the CDR3 is TGTGCCAGCCGACAGGGGGAACCTTTTGAAGCTTTCTTT.

The chain has TRBV19 and TRBJ2-3; TRBD2 matches 10 bases. Unmatched junction bases numbered 6, after V lost 5 bases and J lost 4 bases. CDR1 and CDR2 (germline): LNHDA, SQIVND (reference sequence). The CDR3 runs 15 residues. CDR3 protein: CASSVPSGGADTQYF. The CDR3 DNA is TGTGCCAGTAGTGTCCCTAGCGGGGGCGCAGATACGCAGTATTTT.

This chain uses TRBV28 with TRBJ2-7; no definite D call. This CDR3 is 12 amino acids long. V was trimmed by 2 bases and J by 3 bases, leaving 5 bases between them. Germline-derived CDR1 and CDR2 are MDHEN and SYDVKM. The CDR3 region has the DNA TGTGCCAGCAGTTTAGGCAGCTACGAGCAGTACTTC. It codes for CASSLGSYEQYF.